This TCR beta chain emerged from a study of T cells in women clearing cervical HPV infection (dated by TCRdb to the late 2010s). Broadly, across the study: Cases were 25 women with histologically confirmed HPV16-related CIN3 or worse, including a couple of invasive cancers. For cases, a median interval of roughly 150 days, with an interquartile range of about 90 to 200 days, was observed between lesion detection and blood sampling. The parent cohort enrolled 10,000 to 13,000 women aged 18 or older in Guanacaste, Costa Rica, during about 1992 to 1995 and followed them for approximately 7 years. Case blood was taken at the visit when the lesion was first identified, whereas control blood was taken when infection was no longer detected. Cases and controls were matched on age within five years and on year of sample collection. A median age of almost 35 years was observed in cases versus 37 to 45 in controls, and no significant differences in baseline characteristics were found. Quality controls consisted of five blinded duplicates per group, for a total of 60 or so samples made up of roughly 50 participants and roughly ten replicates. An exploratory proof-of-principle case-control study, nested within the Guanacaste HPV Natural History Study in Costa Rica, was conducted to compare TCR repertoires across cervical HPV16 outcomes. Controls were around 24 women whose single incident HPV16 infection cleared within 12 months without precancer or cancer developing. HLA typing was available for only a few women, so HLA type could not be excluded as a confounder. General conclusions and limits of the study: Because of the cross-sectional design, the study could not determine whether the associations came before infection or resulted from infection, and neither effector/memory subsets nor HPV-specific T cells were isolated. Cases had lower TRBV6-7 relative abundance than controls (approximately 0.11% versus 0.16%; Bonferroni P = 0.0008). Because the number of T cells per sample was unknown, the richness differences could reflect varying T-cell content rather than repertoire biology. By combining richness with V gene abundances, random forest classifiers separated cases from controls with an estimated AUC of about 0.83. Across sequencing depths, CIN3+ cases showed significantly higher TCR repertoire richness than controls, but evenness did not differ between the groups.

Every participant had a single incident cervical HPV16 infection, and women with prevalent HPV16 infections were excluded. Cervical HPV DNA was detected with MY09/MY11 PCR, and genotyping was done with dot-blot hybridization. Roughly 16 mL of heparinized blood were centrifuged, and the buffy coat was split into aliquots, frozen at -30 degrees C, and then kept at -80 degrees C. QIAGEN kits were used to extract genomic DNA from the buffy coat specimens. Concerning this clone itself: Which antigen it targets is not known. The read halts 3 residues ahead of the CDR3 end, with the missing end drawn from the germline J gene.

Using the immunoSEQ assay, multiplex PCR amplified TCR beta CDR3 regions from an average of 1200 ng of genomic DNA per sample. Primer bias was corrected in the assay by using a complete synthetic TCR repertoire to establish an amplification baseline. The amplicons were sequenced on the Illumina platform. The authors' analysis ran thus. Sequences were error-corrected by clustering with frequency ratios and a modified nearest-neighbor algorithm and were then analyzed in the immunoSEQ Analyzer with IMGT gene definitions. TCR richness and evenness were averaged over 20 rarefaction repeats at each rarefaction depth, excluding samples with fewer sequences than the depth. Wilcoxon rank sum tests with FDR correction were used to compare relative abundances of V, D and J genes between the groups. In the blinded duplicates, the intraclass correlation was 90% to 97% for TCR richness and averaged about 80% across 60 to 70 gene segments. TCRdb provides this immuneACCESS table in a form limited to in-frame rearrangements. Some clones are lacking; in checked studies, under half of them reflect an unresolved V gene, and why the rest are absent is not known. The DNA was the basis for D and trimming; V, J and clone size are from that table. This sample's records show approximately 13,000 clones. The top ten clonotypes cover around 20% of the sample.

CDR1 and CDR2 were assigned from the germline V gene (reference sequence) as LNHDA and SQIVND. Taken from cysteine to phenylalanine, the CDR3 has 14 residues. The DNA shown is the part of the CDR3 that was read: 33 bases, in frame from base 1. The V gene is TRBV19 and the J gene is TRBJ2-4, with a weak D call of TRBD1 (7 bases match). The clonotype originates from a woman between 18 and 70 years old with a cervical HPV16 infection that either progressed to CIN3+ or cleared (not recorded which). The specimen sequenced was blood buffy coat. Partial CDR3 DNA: TGTGCCAGTAGTCCACGGGCAGGGGGGTATGGT. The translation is CASSPRAGGYG. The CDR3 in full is CASSPRAGGYGQYF.